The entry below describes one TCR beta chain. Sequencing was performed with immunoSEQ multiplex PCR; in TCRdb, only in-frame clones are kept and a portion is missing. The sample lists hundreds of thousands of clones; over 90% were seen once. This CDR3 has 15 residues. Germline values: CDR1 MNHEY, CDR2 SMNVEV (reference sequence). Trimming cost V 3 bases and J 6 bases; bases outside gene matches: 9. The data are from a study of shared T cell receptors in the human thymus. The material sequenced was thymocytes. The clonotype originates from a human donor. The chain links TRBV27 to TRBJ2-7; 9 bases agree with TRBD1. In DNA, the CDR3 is TGTGCCAGCAGTTTTTCCCGGGACAGGGTTTCCGAGCAGTACTTC. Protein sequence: CASSFSRDRVSEQYF.